The 30 T cell receptor beta chains below were found in one sample sequenced in a study of T cell changes during pregnancy in multiple sclerosis. Measured with immunoSEQ multiplex PCR; TCRdb has only the in-frame clones, and not every one. The sample has some 80,000 clones, approximately 95% seen once. The sample was CD4+ T cells from peripheral blood mononuclear cells, taken after pregnancy. All receptors come from a female donor with multiple sclerosis, enrolled in a pregnancy study.

V is TRBV7-8 and J is TRBJ2-3, with TRBD2 as a possible D gene (6 bases). CDR3 length: 16 amino acids. Trimming left V 0 bases short and J 6 bases short, with 16 bases between. CDR1 and CDR2 from the germline V gene are SGHVS and FQNEAQ. CDR3 bases: TGTGCCAGCAGCTTAGCGGGAGGAAACCGTCGGGATACGCAGTATTTT. As protein: CASSLAGGNRRDTQYF.

This chain joins TRBV10-1 and TRBJ1-6, with a possible D match to TRBD1 (5 bases). CDR3 length: 18 amino acids. V dropped 5 bases and J dropped 8 bases, with 25 bases sitting between them. The germline V gene has CDR1 WNHNN and CDR2 SYGVQD (reference sequence). The CDR3 here is CASSPTARTSCGDSPLHF. The CDR3 DNA reads as TGCGCCAGCAGTCCGACAGCCCGGACATCCTGCGGCGATTCACCCCTCCACTTT.

The chain employs TRBV2 and TRBJ2-1, with 7 bases identical to TRBD2. Germline V gene lookup returns CDR1 SNHLY and CDR2 FYNNEI. The V gene end was trimmed by 3 bases and the J gene end by 9 bases; junction bases not matched to a gene: 5. This CDR3 has 13 residues. The chain's CDR3 is CASSEVREGEQFF. CDR3 in DNA: TGTGCCAGCAGTGAGGTGAGGGAGGGTGAGCAGTTCTTC.

The CDR3 here is CASSIGTGREQYF. CDR3 sequence (DNA): TGTGCCAGTAGTATTGGGACAGGACGGGAGCAGTACTTC. The chain uses TRBV19 and TRBJ2-7, with 8 positions matching TRBD1. The trim removed 3 bases at V and 7 bases at J, leaving 5 bases unmatched. The CDR3 length is 13 residues. The germline V gene encodes CDR1 LNHDA and CDR2 SQIVND (reference sequence).

The rearrangement links TRBV19 to TRBJ2-2, with a tentative D call TRBD1 (6 bases). Trimming shortened V by 4 bases and J by 1 base, and 7 bases separated the two germline ends. Germline V gene data show CDR1 as LNHDA and CDR2 as SQIVND (reference sequence). CDR3 length equals 14 residues. Here the CDR3 DNA reads TGTGCCAGTAGTAGGGGACAGAACACCGGGGAGCTGTTTTTT. It translates to CASSRGQNTGELFF.

The gene calls are TRBV5-4 and TRBJ2-1, with TRBD1 matching 9 bases. Germline CDR1 is SGHNT and CDR2 is YYREEE (reference sequence). The CDR3 has 15 residues. Trimming took 4 bases from V and 0 from J; bases not matched to a gene: 2. The CDR3 DNA follows: TGTGCCAGCAGCCCGGACAGGGGCTCCTACAATGAGCAGTTCTTC. Translation: CASSPDRGSYNEQFF.

V gene TRBV29-1 combines with J gene TRBJ2-7, with a weak D call TRBD2 (6 bases). The V gene lost 4 bases and the J gene lost 6 bases, with 13 bases spanning the gap. From germline, CDR1 is SQVTM and CDR2 ANQGSEA. This CDR3 comprises 12 residues. DNA for the CDR3: TGCAGCGTTGGTGGTAGCGGATCCGAGCAGTACTTC. As protein: CSVGGSGSEQYF.

V and J are TRBV10-3 and TRBJ2-7, with TRBD1 matching over 11 bases. Germline loops: CDR1 ENHRY, CDR2 SYGVKD. CDR3 length equals 14 residues. V shed 6 bases, J shed 3 bases, and the junction held 4 bases outside the gene matches. The CDR3 DNA sequence: TGTGCCATCAGGGGACAGGGGGGGAGCTACGAGCAGTACTTC. This encodes CAIRGQGGSYEQYF.

The chain joins TRBV19 to TRBJ1-2; D is possibly TRBD1 (6 bases). Germline loops: CDR1 LNHDA, CDR2 SQIVND (reference sequence). CDR3 size: 13 residues. Trimming pared 6 bases from V and 4 bases from J, leaving 12 bases between. Here the CDR3 reads CASSPGTSYGYTF. The CDR3 DNA reads as TGTGCCAGTAGCCCAGGGACAAGCTATGGCTACACCTTC.

The J gene is TRBJ2-7, the V gene TRBV5-1; tentative D call: TRBD1 (5 bases). The CDR3 runs 15 residues. CDR1 is SGHRS, CDR2 YFSETQ, per germline. The V and J ends lost 0 bases and 7 bases respectively, with 17 bases between them. The CDR3 here is CASSLAVGQGGEQYF. DNA of the CDR3: TGCGCCAGCAGCTTGGCCGTGGGCCAGGGCGGTGAGCAGTACTTC.

This chain links TRBV27 with TRBJ2-3, with D tentatively TRBD1 (6 bases). Trimming shortened V by 8 bases and J by 0 bases, and 18 bases separated the two germline ends. CDR1 MNHEY and CDR2 SMNVEV come from the germline V gene (reference sequence). CDR3 length: 16 residues. CDR3 loop: CASRNLFGTSTDTQYF. DNA of the CDR3: TGTGCCAGCCGGAACCTCTTCGGGACAAGCACAGATACGCAGTATTTT.

The chain links TRBV18 to TRBJ2-1, with D perhaps matching TRBD1 (6 bases). Trimming took 3 bases from V and 10 from J, leaving 10 bases between them. The CDR3 sequence is 12 residues long. The germline V gene encodes CDR1 KGHSH and CDR2 LQKENI. The CDR3 region is CASSPGTGEQFF. In nucleotides, the CDR3 is TGTGCCAGCTCACCGGGTACAGGGGAGCAGTTCTTC.

This chain uses TRBV19 with TRBJ2-1; 7 nucleotides match TRBD2. V gave up 6 bases and J gave up 4 bases; unmatched junction bases: 6. This CDR3 region has 14 residues. Germline-derived CDR1 and CDR2 are LNHDA and SQIVND (reference sequence). The CDR3 DNA sequence: TGTGCCAGTAGATACGGGGGGTCATACAATGAGCAGTTCTTC. It yields the protein CASRYGGSYNEQFF.

This chain links TRBV28 with TRBJ2-1; D is possibly TRBD2 (6 bases). Germline assignment: CDR1 MDHEN and CDR2 SYDVKM. Trimming stripped 2 bases from V and 2 bases from J, with 10 bases between. The CDR3 consists of 15 residues. CDR3 amino acids: CASSLGGSTYNEQFF. CDR3 nucleotide sequence: TGTGCCAGCAGTTTAGGAGGGTCAACCTACAATGAGCAGTTCTTC.

The J gene is TRBJ2-3, the V gene TRBV27; D remains ambiguous. The CDR3 loop spans 15 amino acids. The germline V and J ends were trimmed by 4 bases and 2 bases, with 13 bases remaining between them. CDR1 is MNHEY, CDR2 SMNVEV, per germline (reference sequence). The CDR3 coding sequence is TGTGCCAGCAGTTCCTTTGCGGCACTCACAGATACGCAGTATTTT. This codes for CASSSFAALTDTQYF.

The chain is built from TRBV5-1 and TRBJ2-1, with 14 bases aligning to TRBD2. The CDR3 loop spans 16 amino acids. In germline, CDR1 is SGHRS, CDR2 YFSETQ. V trimming: 7 bases; J trimming: 9 bases; junction bases outside the gene matches: 12. This chain's CDR3 is CASGMGGLAGGREQFF. The CDR3 nucleotides are TGCGCCAGCGGCATGGGAGGACTAGCGGGAGGACGTGAGCAGTTCTTC.

This sequence joins TRBV7-8 and TRBJ1-2; 7 bases are shared with TRBD1. Per germline, CDR1 SGHVS and CDR2 FQNEAQ. The CDR3 is 14 residues long. Trimming at V came to 5 bases and at J to 4 bases, leaving 7 bases not matched to a gene. CDR3: CASSPGTAFYGYTF. As DNA, the CDR3 is TGTGCCAGCAGCCCCGGGACAGCTTTCTATGGCTACACCTTC. The full variable domain, its missing parts supplied by reference TRBV7-8 and TRBJ1-2, is GAGVSQSPRYKVAKRGQDVALRCDPISGHVSLFWYQQALGQGPEFLTYFQNEAQLDKSGLPSDRFFAERPEGSVSTLKIQRTQQEDSAVYLCASSPGTAFYGYTFGSGTRLTVV.

The chain has TRBV19 and TRBJ1-1; 7 bases agree with TRBD1. The CDR3 has 13 residues. The germline gives CDR1 LNHDA, CDR2 SQIVND (reference sequence). With V trimmed by 5 bases and J by 8 bases, 8 bases remained unmatched. In DNA, the CDR3 is TGTGCCAGTAGTTCGCAAGGGGGCAGGGAAGCTTTCTTT. It specifies CASSSQGGREAFF.

The chain uses TRBV18 and TRBJ2-3; 9 bases map to TRBD2. CDR1 is KGHSH and CDR2 is LQKENI in the germline V gene. This CDR3 is 17 amino acids long. After removal of 1 base from V and 0 bases from J, the junction contained 5 bases not matched to a gene. The CDR3 is CASSPLGLASSTDTQYF. In DNA form, the CDR3 reads TGTGCCAGCTCACCACTCGGACTAGCGTCTAGCACAGATACGCAGTATTTT.

V usage is TRBV2 and J usage is TRBJ2-3, with TRBD1 matching over 7 bases. Germline CDR1 SNHLY, CDR2 FYNNEI. The CDR3 contains 15 residues. Unmatched junction bases numbered 8, after V lost 6 bases and J lost 2 bases. This chain's CDR3 is CASRPGTVTTDTQYF. CDR3 in DNA: TGTGCCAGCAGACCCGGGACAGTTACCACAGATACGCAGTATTTT.

This rearrangement joins TRBV15 to TRBJ2-2; the match to TRBD2 covers 8 bases. V was pared by 0 bases and J by 4 bases, with 1 base of the junction left unmatched. The CDR3 runs to 15 residues. The germline V gene encodes CDR1 LNHNV and CDR2 YYDKDF (reference sequence). CDR3 sequence: CATSRDRGGTGELFF. In nucleotides, the CDR3 is TGTGCCACCAGCAGAGATCGGGGGGGCACCGGGGAGCTGTTTTTT.

The CDR3 DNA reads as TGTGCCAGCAGTTCCCGGGACTACACAGATACGCAGTATTTT. Translated: CASSSRDYTDTQYF. The rearrangement uses TRBV2 and TRBJ2-3, with TRBD2 matching 7 bases. The CDR3 totals 14 residues. V was clipped by 5 bases and J by 2 bases; unmatched bases: 4. Germline CDR1 is SNHLY and CDR2 is FYNNEI.

CDR3 in DNA: TGTGCCAGCACCAAGTCGGCAGGTTACGATGGCTACACCTTC. Residues: CASTKSAGYDGYTF. The chain links TRBV6-5 to TRBJ1-2; D call uncertain. Germline lookup yields CDR1 MNHEY and CDR2 SVGAGI. V lost 7 bases and J 6 bases, leaving 18 bases between the germline ends. The CDR3 spans 14 residues.

The CDR3 DNA sequence: TGTGCCAGCAGCTTAAACCCGACTAGCGGGAGGGCCGTAGTGAATGAGCAGTTCTTC. It specifies CASSLNPTSGRAVVNEQFF. V is TRBV7-6 and J is TRBJ2-1, with 14 nucleotides matching TRBD2. Trimming cost V 2 bases and J 7 bases; bases outside gene matches: 13. Germline V CDR1 and CDR2: SGHVS, FNYEAQ. The CDR3 runs to 19 residues.

The chain has TRBV28 and TRBJ1-5; maybe TRBD1 (6 bases). Germline values: CDR1 MDHEN, CDR2 SYDVKM. The length of the CDR3 is 15 residues. Trimming removed 2 bases at V and 7 bases at J, with 15 bases between. This CDR3 is CASSLGRGSTQPQHF. As DNA, the CDR3 is TGTGCCAGCAGTTTAGGCAGGGGATCAACCCAGCCCCAGCATTTT.

V is TRBV6-6 and J is TRBJ1-4; 10 bases match TRBD1. The length of the CDR3 is 15 residues. Germline values: CDR1 MNHNY, CDR2 SVGAGI (reference sequence). J gave up 7 bases and V 2 bases, and 4 bases lay outside the gene matches. The CDR3 region is CASSYGTGATEKLFF. The CDR3 nucleotides read TGTGCCAGCAGTTACGGGACAGGGGCTACTGAAAAACTGTTTTTT.

V is TRBV28 and J is TRBJ2-5, with D perhaps matching TRBD1 (6 bases). Germline values: CDR1 MDHEN, CDR2 SYDVKM. The CDR3 length is 17 residues. Trimming cost V 2 bases and J 3 bases, with 19 bases left between them. CDR3 DNA sequence: TGTGCCAGCAGTTTAGGCCTATGGACAGACCCGAAAGAGACCCAGTACTTC. It translates to CASSLGLWTDPKETQYF. The full variable domain, in which reference TRBV28 and TRBJ2-5 provide the parts outside the CDR3, is DVKVTQSSRYLVKRTGEKVFLECVQDMDHENMFWYRQDPGLGLRLIYFSYDVKMKEKGDIPEGYSVSREKKERFSLILESASTNQTSMYLCASSLGLWTDPKETQYFGPGTRLLVL.

A single count supports this clone. The chain recombines TRBV30 with TRBJ1-2; D is perhaps TRBD1 (5 bases). CDR1 is GTSNPN and CDR2 is SVGIG in the germline V gene (reference sequence). The ends were cut back, 2 bases at V and 2 bases at J, with 15 bases in the middle. The CDR3 is 15 residues long. CDR3 in amino acids: CAWSPRSGGNYGYTF. Here the CDR3 DNA reads TGTGCCTGGAGTCCACGGTCTGGGGGGAACTATGGCTACACCTTC.

The V gene is TRBV4-3, the J gene TRBJ1-6; the D is unclear. This CDR3 is 15 amino acids long. CDR1 is LGHNA and CDR2 is YSLEER in the germline V gene. V lost 0 bases and J 10 bases, leaving 13 bases between the germline ends. The CDR3 reads CASSQDIGWQSPLHF. CDR3 sequence (DNA): TGCGCCAGCAGCCAAGATATCGGGTGGCAGTCACCCCTCCACTTT.

The V gene is TRBV29-1, the J gene TRBJ2-1; 10 bases map to TRBD2. V lost 6 bases to trimming and J lost 9 bases; unmatched junction nucleotides: 8. The CDR3 runs 13 residues. Germline CDR1 and CDR2: SQVTM and ANQGSEA. The DNA of the CDR3 is TGCAGCGTCGAGTCGAAGCGGGAGGGTGAGCAGTTCTTC. This codes for CSVESKREGEQFF.